These T cell receptor beta chains were read from a single sample in a study of low-dose radiotherapy and immunotherapy resistance in tumors. Via MiXCR, TCRdb re-called the reads, giving one row per CDR3 protein. This table holds tens of thousands of distinct CDR3 sequences, 9.4% found once. The sample in question was PBMCs, obtained before treatment. The receptors derive from a male donor with prostate cancer. Each CDR3 is given with its conserved first and last residue. D genes are given only for firm matches. Clone size is given for some rows only: seen once, a few or many times, or a class if the clone is expanded.

V gene	clone size	CDR3 length	J gene	D gene	CDR3 protein	CDR3 DNA
TRBV2	many	15	TRBJ2-7	TRBD2	CASRELAGRSYEQYF	TGTGCCAGCAGGGAACTAGCGGGCCGCTCCTACGAGCAGTACTTC
TRBV5-6	-	15	TRBJ2-7	-	CASSLTSSMTYEQYF	TGTGCCAGCAGCTTGACATCCAGCATGACCTACGAGCAGTACTTC
TRBV19	many	11	TRBJ2-3	-	CASSIWDTQYF	TGTGCCAGTAGTATATGGGATACGCAGTATTTT
TRBV28	many	15	TRBJ2-7	TRBD1	CASSLDRGRAYEQYF	TGTGCCAGCAGTTTAGACAGGGGAAGGGCCTACGAGCAGTACTTC
TRBV28	-	14	TRBJ1-2	TRBD1	CASSLLTGSNGYTF	TGTGCCAGCAGTTTGCTGACAGGGAGTAACGGCTACACCTTC
TRBV29-1	many	13	TRBJ1-2	TRBD1	CSVDGTGGYGYTF	TGCAGCGTTGACGGGACAGGGGGCTATGGCTACACCTTC
TRBV9	many	16	TRBJ1-2	-	CASSARETPANYGYTF	TGTGCCAGCAGCGCTAGGGAGACACCCGCTAACTATGGCTACACCTTC
TRBV12-3/TRBV12-4	-	15	TRBJ1-1	-	CASSLGPGANTEAFF	TGTGCCAGCAGCCTAGGTCCGGGGGCGAACACTGAAGCTTTCTTT
TRBV12-3/TRBV12-4	many	13	TRBJ2-2	-	CASRIGGTGELFF	TGTGCCAGCAGGATAGGGGGGACCGGGGAGCTGTTTTTT
TRBV18	many	15	TRBJ2-7	TRBD1	CASSPSGTGSSEQYF	TGTGCCAGCTCACCATCCGGGACAGGGTCCTCCGAGCAGTACTTC
TRBV6-2/TRBV6-3	many	12	TRBJ1-1	-	CASSKVNTEAFF	TGTGCCAGCAGTAAGGTGAACACTGAAGCTTTCTTT
TRBV28	-	16	TRBJ2-5	-	CASSPRGGRGVETQYF	TGTGCCAGCAGTCCCCGGGGAGGTCGTGGGGTCGAGACCCAGTACTTC
TRBV5-3	many	17	TRBJ1-2	-	CARSSRGDRRWTNGYTF	TGTGCCAGAAGCTCGAGGGGAGACAGAAGGTGGACTAATGGCTACACCTTC
TRBV20-1	many	15	TRBJ2-7	TRBD2	CSARDRASGSYEQYF	TGCAGTGCTAGAGATAGGGCTAGCGGGAGTTACGAGCAGTACTTC
TRBV11-2	many	15	TRBJ2-5	-	CASSGVFVFQETQYF	TGTGCCAGCAGCGGCGTTTTCGTGTTCCAAGAGACCCAGTACTTC
TRBV5-1	many	14	TRBJ2-1	TRBD1	CASSSGQVYNEQFF	TGCGCCAGCAGCTCAGGACAGGTTTACAATGAGCAGTTCTTC
TRBV3-1	many	14	TRBJ1-2	-	CASSQAQALGGYTF	TGTGCCAGCAGCCAAGCCCAGGCGTTGGGAGGCTACACCTTC
TRBV20-1	many	15	TRBJ2-7	TRBD2	CSARDLAGNGYEQYF	TGCAGTGCTAGAGATTTAGCGGGAAACGGCTACGAGCAGTACTTC
TRBV29-1	many	14	TRBJ1-4	TRBD1	CSVGFQGAGEKLFF	TGCAGCGTTGGATTTCAGGGGGCAGGCGAAAAACTGTTTTTT
TRBV19	many	13	TRBJ1-6	-	CASSLGGNSPLHF	TGTGCCAGCAGTCTTGGGGGGAATTCACCCCTCCACTTT
TRBV7-2	many	16	TRBJ1-3	-	CASSLGGRTSGNTIYF	TGTGCCAGCAGCTTAGGGGGCAGGACGTCTGGAAACACCATATATTTT
TRBV20-1	many	15	TRBJ1-1	-	CSARDSLRGRTEAFF	TGCAGTGCTAGAGATTCGTTACGGGGGAGGACTGAAGCTTTCTTT
TRBV12-3/TRBV12-4	many	13	TRBJ2-1	-	CASTHHRVAEQFF	TGTGCCAGCACCCATCACAGGGTAGCGGAGCAGTTCTTC
TRBV13	many	14	TRBJ2-7	-	CASSFIQISYEQYF	TGTGCCAGCAGCTTCATCCAGATCTCCTACGAGCAGTACTTC
TRBV30	many	14	TRBJ2-5	TRBD1	CAWTGQGAWETQYF	TGTGCCTGGACGGGGCAGGGGGCTTGGGAGACCCAGTACTTC
TRBV20-1	many	14	TRBJ2-3	TRBD2	CSAKSGRAGDTQYF	TGCAGTGCTAAGAGCGGGAGGGCCGGAGATACGCAGTATTTT
TRBV7-9	few	15	TRBJ2-5	TRBD2	CASTSGRAGRETQYF	TGTGCCAGCACTAGCGGGAGGGCCGGGAGAGAGACCCAGTACTTC
TRBV12-3/TRBV12-4	many	16	TRBJ1-2	TRBD1	CASSFLTGGAGYGYTF	TGTGCCAGCAGTTTTCTTACAGGGGGCGCCGGCTATGGCTACACCTTC
TRBV5-1	many	15	TRBJ2-1	-	CASSGAGTRVDEQFF	TGCGCCAGCAGCGGGGCCGGGACTCGGGTGGATGAGCAGTTCTTC
TRBV28	many	14	TRBJ2-7	-	CASSLLGQTYEQYF	TGTGCCAGCAGTTTGCTGGGGCAGACCTACGAGCAGTACTTC
TRBV18	many	12	TRBJ2-5	-	CASSPLGETQYF	TGTGCCAGCTCACCTCTCGGAGAGACCCAGTACTTC
TRBV18	many	14	TRBJ2-3	-	CASSPLATTDTQYF	TGTGCCAGCTCACCATTGGCTACCACAGATACGCAGTATTTT
TRBV28	-	18	TRBJ2-7	TRBD2	CASSRGLAGVPKAYEQYF	TGTGCCAGCAGTAGGGGACTAGCGGGAGTCCCTAAGGCCTACGAGCAGTACTTC
TRBV5-1	many	14	TRBJ2-6	-	CASSATSGANVLTF	TGCGCCAGCAGCGCGACCTCTGGGGCCAACGTCCTGACTTTC
TRBV10-3	many	12	TRBJ2-7	-	CAISESGYEQYF	TGTGCCATCAGTGAGTCGGGGTACGAGCAGTACTTC
TRBV28	many	15	TRBJ2-1	-	CASRPHNRDYNEQFF	TGTGCCAGCAGACCGCATAACCGGGATTACAATGAGCAGTTCTTC
TRBV10-3	many	12	TRBJ2-1	TRBD1	CATGTDYNEQFF	TGTGCCACCGGGACAGACTACAATGAGCAGTTCTTC
TRBV12-3/TRBV12-4	many	11	TRBJ2-5	-	CASSFSKTQYF	TGTGCCAGCAGTTTTTCCAAGACCCAGTACTTC